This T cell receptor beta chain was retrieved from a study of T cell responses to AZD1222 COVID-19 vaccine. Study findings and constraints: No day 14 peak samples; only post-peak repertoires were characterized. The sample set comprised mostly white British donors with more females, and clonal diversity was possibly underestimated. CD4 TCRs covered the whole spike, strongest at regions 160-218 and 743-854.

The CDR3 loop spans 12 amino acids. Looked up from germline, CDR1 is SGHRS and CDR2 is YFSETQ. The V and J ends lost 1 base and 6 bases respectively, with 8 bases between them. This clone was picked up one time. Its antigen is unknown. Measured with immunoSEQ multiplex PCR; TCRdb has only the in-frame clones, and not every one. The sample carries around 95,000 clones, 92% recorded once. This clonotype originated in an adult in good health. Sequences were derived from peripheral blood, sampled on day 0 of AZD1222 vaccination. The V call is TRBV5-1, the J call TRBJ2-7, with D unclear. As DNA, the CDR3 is TGCGCCAGCAGCTTGCCAGAGGCCGAGCAGTACTTC. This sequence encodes CASSLPEAEQYF.